Each of the 22 T cell receptor beta chains below was sequenced from the same sample in a study of blood T cell repertoires in COVID-19. TCRdb's copy holds only in-frame clones and misses some; the assay was immunoSEQ multiplex PCR. The table lists approximately 210,000 clones, under 90% of them singletons, with approximately 19% in the top ten. The sample taken for sequencing was peripheral blood. Every receptor here comes from a human donor in a cohort sampled during active COVID-19.

The chain has TRBV6-5 and TRBJ1-2, with 8 positions matching TRBD1. Per germline, CDR1 MNHEY and CDR2 SVGAGI. CDR3 length: 14 residues. V was clipped by 7 bases and J by 7 bases; unmatched bases: 11. The CDR3 here is CASNKQTGAGGYTF. CDR3 nucleotides: TGTGCCAGCAACAAACAGACAGGGGCCGGTGGCTACACCTTC.

The chain uses TRBV30 and TRBJ2-1, with a possible D match to TRBD2 (5 bases). This CDR3 comprises 13 residues. In germline, CDR1 is GTSNPN, CDR2 SVGIG (reference sequence). Trimming took off 1 base at V and 4 bases at J, with 8 bases between the two ends. CDR3 sequence reads: CAWSAAGYNEQFF. CDR3 in DNA: TGTGCCTGGAGTGCGGCGGGTTACAATGAGCAGTTCTTC. The whole variable domain, filled in from reference TRBV30 and TRBJ2-1, reads SQTIHQWPATLVQPVGSPLSLECTVEGTSNPNLYWYRQAAGRGLQLLFYSVGIGQISSEVPQNLSASRPQDRQFILSSKKLLLSDSGFYLCAWSAAGYNEQFFGPGTRLTVL.

This chain joins TRBV15 and TRBJ2-3; 7 bases align to TRBD1. The CDR3 runs to 14 residues. J lost 2 bases, V lost 6 bases, and 5 bases had no gene match. Germline V gene sequence: CDR1 LNHNV, CDR2 YYDKDF (reference sequence). CDR3 DNA sequence: TGTGCCACCAGGACCGGGACAGTCACAGATACGCAGTATTTT. As protein: CATRTGTVTDTQYF. The variable domain in full, with the rest retrieved from reference TRBV15 and TRBJ2-3, is DAMVIQNPRYQVTQFGKPVTLSCSQTLNHNVMYWYQQKSSQAPKLLFHYYDKDFNNEADTPDNFQSRRPNTSFCFLDIRSPGLGDTAMYLCATRTGTVTDTQYFGPGTRLTVL.

This clone was found once. The genes are TRBV15 and TRBJ2-4; D perhaps matches TRBD2 (6 bases). The CDR3 spans 15 residues. V dropped 3 bases and J dropped 2 bases, with 11 bases sitting between them. CDR1 is LNHNV and CDR2 is YYDKDF in the germline V gene (reference sequence). In nucleotides, the CDR3 is TGTGCCACCAGCAGGGAGGGGACGACCAAAAACATTCAGTACTTC. Its protein is CATSREGTTKNIQYF. Together with reference TRBV15 and TRBJ2-4, the CDR3 gives the full variable domain: DAMVIQNPRYQVTQFGKPVTLSCSQTLNHNVMYWYQQKSSQAPKLLFHYYDKDFNNEADTPDNFQSRRPNTSFCFLDIRSPGLGDTAMYLCATSREGTTKNIQYFGAGTRLSVL.

The rearrangement uses TRBV7-9 and TRBJ2-4; 8 nucleotides match TRBD1. The germline gives CDR1 SEHNR, CDR2 FQNEAQ (reference sequence). V trimming: 5 bases; J trimming: 8 bases; junction bases outside the gene matches: 8. This CDR3 has 14 residues. The CDR3 loop reads CASSPQGAQDIQYF. The CDR3 DNA sequence: TGTGCCAGCAGCCCGCAGGGGGCGCAGGACATTCAGTACTTC.

Only a few counts were recorded for this clone. The chain recombines TRBV5-1 with TRBJ2-3; TRBD1 is a possible D gene (6 bases). The germline CDR1 and CDR2 sequences are SGHRS and YFSETQ. Trimming took 3 bases from V and 6 from J, leaving 11 bases between them. The CDR3 has 13 residues. The CDR3 reads CASSWGTRDTQYF. CDR3 nucleotides: TGCGCCAGCAGCTGGGGGACACGCGATACGCAGTATTTT.

The rearrangement links TRBV15 to TRBJ2-7, with 8 bases aligning to TRBD2. J was trimmed by 4 bases and V by 2 bases; bases with no gene match: 4. Germline loops: CDR1 LNHNV, CDR2 YYDKDF (reference sequence). The CDR3 contains 14 residues. The CDR3 nucleotides are TGTGCCACCAGCAGACTACTAGCGGATTACGAGCAGTACTTC. Its protein product is CATSRLLADYEQYF. Looking up the rest from reference TRBV15 and TRBJ2-7 gives the full variable domain: DAMVIQNPRYQVTQFGKPVTLSCSQTLNHNVMYWYQQKSSQAPKLLFHYYDKDFNNEADTPDNFQSRRPNTSFCFLDIRSPGLGDTAMYLCATSRLLADYEQYFGPGTRLTVT.

The chain uses TRBV30 and TRBJ1-4; no clear D gene. Germline loops: CDR1 GTSNPN, CDR2 SVGIG (reference sequence). This CDR3 has 13 residues. V lost 7 bases and J lost 4, with 13 bases in between. The CDR3 region is CAYSRRYNEKLFF. For the CDR3, the DNA is TGTGCCTACAGCCGACGGTATAATGAAAAACTGTTTTTT. Full variable domain (rest looked up from reference TRBV30 and TRBJ1-4): SQTIHQWPATLVQPVGSPLSLECTVEGTSNPNLYWYRQAAGRGLQLLFYSVGIGQISSEVPQNLSASRPQDRQFILSSKKLLLSDSGFYLCAYSRRYNEKLFFGSGTQLSVL.

The chain has TRBV2 and TRBJ1-4; TRBD1 agrees at 10 bases. CDR1 is SNHLY and CDR2 is FYNNEI in the germline V gene. V lost 0 bases, J lost 7 bases, and 2 bases stayed unmatched. The CDR3 extends over 15 amino acids. CDR3 amino acids: CASSEATGGGEKLFF. DNA of the CDR3: TGTGCCAGCAGTGAAGCGACAGGGGGCGGTGAAAAACTGTTTTTT. Using reference TRBV2 and TRBJ1-4 for the parts outside the CDR3, the full variable domain is EPEVTQTPSHQVTQMGQEVILRCVPISNHLYFYWYRQILGQKVEFLVSFYNNEISEKSEIFDDQFSVERPDGSNFTLKIRSTKLEDSAMYFCASSEATGGGEKLFFGSGTQLSVL.

The chain combines TRBV19 with TRBJ2-3, with D uncertain. Germline V gene lookup returns CDR1 LNHDA and CDR2 SQIVND (reference sequence). The CDR3 consists of 16 residues. Trimming pared 4 bases from V and 5 bases from J, leaving 19 bases between. CDR3 bases: TGTGCCAGTAGTACCTATGCCAACCCTCTCGGAGATACGCAGTATTTT. Its translation is CASSTYANPLGDTQYF.

This clone was seen only a few times. V is TRBV28 and J is TRBJ2-7; D might be TRBD2 (6 bases). V lost 7 bases, J lost 6 bases, and 22 bases lay in between. Germline lookup yields CDR1 MDHEN and CDR2 SYDVKM. CDR3 length equals 15 residues. The CDR3 nucleotides read TGTGCCAGCATCGACTCAGCGCGGGGTGGTGGCGAGCAGTACTTC. It translates to CASIDSARGGGEQYF.

This chain connects TRBV2 to TRBJ2-5, with TRBD1 matching over 11 bases. Germline loops: CDR1 SNHLY, CDR2 FYNNEI. The CDR3 spans 15 residues. With V trimmed by 6 bases and J by 4 bases, 7 bases remained unmatched. The CDR3 here is CASRRTGTGGETQYF. CDR3 nucleotide sequence: TGTGCCAGCAGGAGAACCGGGACAGGGGGAGAGACCCAGTACTTC.

The CDR3 nucleotides are TGTGCCAGCTCACCACGGCGCCCCGGGACAGCTAACACCGGGGAGCTGTTTTTT. It yields the protein CASSPRRPGTANTGELFF. J is TRBJ2-2 and V is TRBV18; 7 bases are shared with TRBD1. Germline CDR1 is KGHSH and CDR2 is LQKENI. The V gene end was trimmed by 1 base and the J gene end by 2 bases; junction bases not matched to a gene: 10. CDR3 size: 18 residues.

The V and J genes are TRBV12-2 and TRBJ1-1. TRBV12-2 is listed as a pseudogene. CDR3 length: 12 residues. The CDR3 reads CASRFCYTEAFF. Written as DNA, the CDR3 is TGTGCAAGTCGCTTCTGTTACACTGAAGCTTTCTTT.

The rearrangement links TRBV29-1 to TRBJ1-2; maybe TRBD1 (5 bases). Looked up from germline, CDR1 is SQVTM and CDR2 is ANQGSEA. The CDR3 is 14 amino acids. Trimming stripped 2 bases from V and 8 bases from J, with 18 bases between. The CDR3 loop reads CSVERGTAQGGYTF. Here the CDR3 DNA reads TGCAGCGTTGAACGTGGGACTGCCCAAGGAGGCTACACCTTC.

Comments on this clone: One junction end does not reproduce the germline sequence, and a read error may be involved. V and J are TRBV3-1 (or the pseudogene TRBV3-2) and TRBJ1-2; TRBD1 matches 10 bases. Germline-derived CDR1 and CDR2 are LGHDT and YNNKEL (reference sequence). CDR3 length: 15 residues. This CDR3 reads CAGSQARQGALGYTF. The CDR3 DNA is TGTGCCGGCAGCCAAGCCCGACAGGGGGCGCTGGGCTACACCTTC.

This clone was observed once. CDR3 DNA sequence: TGTGCCAGTAGTATTCAGGGGAACGGGGAGCTGTTTTTT. Its translation is CASSIQGNGELFF. The J gene is TRBJ2-2, the V gene TRBV19; weak D call: TRBD1 (6 bases). Trimming cost V 3 bases and J 7 bases, with 9 bases left between them. The CDR3 covers 13 residues. Germline CDR1 and CDR2: LNHDA and SQIVND (reference sequence).

The gene calls are TRBV28 and TRBJ1-4, with D perhaps TRBD1 (5 bases). The CDR3 totals 17 residues. The germline CDR1 and CDR2 sequences are MDHEN and SYDVKM. Deletions cut 6 bases from V and 7 bases from J, with 24 bases between. The CDR3 reads CASRTFTEGRMLEKLFF. The CDR3 coding sequence is TGTGCCAGCAGGACTTTCACCGAGGGGAGGATGCTTGAAAAACTGTTTTTT.

This chain connects TRBV20-1 to TRBJ2-1; D gene unclear. The CDR3 is made up of 11 amino acids. The V end was cut by 7 bases, the J end by 5 bases, with 9 bases between. CDR1 and CDR2 (germline): DFQATT, SNEGSKA (reference sequence). This CDR3 is CSGSRDNEQFF. The CDR3 DNA sequence: TGCAGTGGGTCTAGAGACAATGAGCAGTTCTTC.

V usage is TRBV20-1 and J usage is TRBJ1-1; perhaps TRBD1 as D (6 bases). The CDR3 is 11 residues long. V lost 6 bases and J 10 bases, leaving 15 bases between the germline ends. From germline, CDR1 is DFQATT and CDR2 SNEGSKA (reference sequence). CDR3 DNA sequence: TGCAGTGCCGGCGACAGGACGAGAGCTTTCTTT. Translated, it gives CSAGDRTRAFF.

The V and J genes are TRBV6-2 or TRBV6-3 and TRBJ2-7, with D possibly TRBD1 on 6 matching bases. There are 14 residues in the CDR3. The germline CDR1 and CDR2 sequences are MNHEY and SVGEGT. The ends were cut back, 6 bases at V and 3 bases at J, with 15 bases in the middle. The DNA of the CDR3 is TGTGCCAGCAGCCCTACTAACAGGGTCTACGAGCAGTACGTC. Amino acids: CASSPTNRVYEQYV.

The genes are TRBV21-1 and TRBJ2-7; the D call of TRBD1 is as the table states it, not checked on the DNA. TRBV21-1 is listed as a pseudogene. CDR3 length: 13 amino acids. Here the CDR3 DNA reads TGTGCCAGGTTGGGGGACAGGGTGTACGAGCAGTACTTC. It is translated as CARLGDRVYEQYF.